The clone carrying this T cell receptor beta chain was detected ten times or more. This record comes from a study of T cells in Graves' hyperthyroidism and ophthalmopathy. V trimming: 4 bases; J trimming: 6 bases; junction bases outside the gene matches: 7. The CDR3 consists of 15 residues. CDR1 and CDR2 from the germline V gene are SGHRS and YFSETQ. RNA transcripts were the template for amplifying TCR beta CDR3 regions. HTBI primers were the set used in a first-round RT-PCR of the TCR CDR3. TCRdb independently ran MiXCR on the multiplex PCR reads; one entry per CDR3 protein. The table has about 380,000 distinct CDR3 sequences, 15% to 20% seen once; the top ten hold around 40%.

Source material: blood. This receptor was identified in a man younger than 35 with Graves' ophthalmopathy. The V and J genes are TRBV5-1 and TRBJ1-2, with 12 bases aligning to TRBD1. The CDR3 protein is CASSGTGGSEDGYTF. In DNA, the CDR3 is TGCGCCAGCAGCGGGACAGGGGGCTCCGAGGATGGCTACACCTTC.